This passage covers 3 T cell receptor beta chains from one sample sequenced in a study of cytotoxic CD8 clonotypes in ibrutinib-treated CLL. Some clones are missing from TCRdb's copy, which holds only in-frame ones; the method was immunoSEQ multiplex PCR. The top ten hold roughly 5.8% of the sample, which has 200,000 to 250,000 clones, around 75% seen once. The source was PBMCs, collected after 12 months of ibrutinib treatment. Receptors originate from a human donor with chronic lymphocytic leukemia.

This clone was observed a handful of times. The chain recombines TRBV30 with TRBJ1-2, with no clear D. The CDR3 runs to 14 residues. V was trimmed by 2 bases and J by 0 bases, leaving 10 bases between them. Per germline, CDR1 GTSNPN and CDR2 SVGIG (reference sequence). The CDR3: CAWSFDLPNYGYTF. CDR3 coding DNA: TGTGCCTGGAGTTTCGATTTGCCTAACTATGGCTACACCTTC.

V is TRBV18 and J is TRBJ2-7; 7 nucleotides line up with TRBD1. The CDR3 has 14 amino acids. Germline V gives CDR1 KGHSH, CDR2 LQKENI. The J segment lost 2 bases and the V segment lost 0 bases, leaving 1 base of the junction unmatched. The CDR3 region has the DNA TGTGCCAGCTCACCACCGGGACAGCCCTACGAGCAGTACTTC. Translated, it gives CASSPPGQPYEQYF.

The genes are TRBV27 and TRBJ1-1, with D possibly TRBD1 on 5 matching bases. The CDR3 has 15 amino acids. V gave up 0 bases and J gave up 2 bases, with 10 bases separating them. The V gene's germline CDR1 is MNHEY and CDR2 SMNVEV (reference sequence). CDR3 sequence reads: CASSLSRGGNTEAFF. The CDR3 nucleotides are TGTGCCAGCAGTTTATCGCGGGGCGGCAACACTGAAGCTTTCTTT.